This passage covers 16 T cell receptor beta chains from one sample sequenced in a study of cytomegalovirus exposure and HLA in healthy donors. Primers included in the PCR were 60 Vbeta and 13 Jbeta primers. The method was immunoSEQ multiplex PCR; TCRdb's version includes in-frame clones alone and lacks a portion of them. The sample yields roughly 140,000 clones, 65% to 90% seen once. What was sequenced was PBMCs. These TCRs come from a female donor in good health and CMV-seronegative.

The rearrangement joins TRBV28 to TRBJ2-3; no clear D gene. In germline, CDR1 is MDHEN, CDR2 SYDVKM. The CDR3 sequence is 14 residues long. V was cut by 3 bases and J by 4 bases, with 11 bases left in between. CDR3 amino acids: CASSLVVSPDTQYF. CDR3 DNA: TGTGCCAGCAGTTTGGTGGTCAGTCCAGATACGCAGTATTTT. The full variable domain, completed using reference TRBV28 and TRBJ2-3, is DVKVTQSSRYLVKRTGEKVFLECVQDMDHENMFWYRQDPGLGLRLIYFSYDVKMKEKGDIPEGYSVSREKKERFSLILESASTNQTSMYLCASSLVVSPDTQYFGPGTRLTVL.

The genes are TRBV4-1 and TRBJ1-1, with no clear D. CDR3 length equals 11 residues. Germline lookup yields CDR1 MGHRA and CDR2 YSYEKL. V shed 0 bases and J shed 6 bases, with 2 bases lying between them. DNA for the CDR3: TGCGCCAGCAGCCAAGACGCTGAAGCTTTCTTT. Protein sequence: CASSQDAEAFF.

This clone came up a few times. The chain employs TRBV11-3 and TRBJ2-1; D possibly corresponds to TRBD1 (6 bases). V dropped 6 bases and J dropped 2 bases, with 8 bases sitting between them. Germline V gene data show CDR1 as SGHNT and CDR2 as YENEEA. The CDR3 covers 13 residues. The CDR3 DNA is TGTGCCAGCAGTGGACAGCCCTACAATGAGCAGTTCTTC. As protein: CASSGQPYNEQFF.

In nucleotides, the CDR3 is TGCGCCAGCAGCTTTTCCGGGACTAGTAACGAGCAGTACTTC. Translation: CASSFSGTSNEQYF. V gene TRBV5-1 combines with J gene TRBJ2-7; 8 positions agree with TRBD2. Trimming cost V 2 bases and J 5 bases; bases outside gene matches: 6. Germline V CDR1 and CDR2: SGHRS, YFSETQ. The CDR3 length is 14 residues. Together with reference TRBV5-1 and TRBJ2-7, the CDR3 gives the full variable domain: KAGVTQTPRYLIKTRGQQVTLSCSPISGHRSVSWYQQTPGQGLQFLFEYFSETQRNKGNFPGRFSGRQFSNSRSEMNVSTLELGDSALYLCASSFSGTSNEQYFGPGTRLTVT.

The chain joins TRBV5-6 to TRBJ2-7; D gene ambiguous. The germline gives CDR1 SGHDT, CDR2 YYEEEE. V dropped 2 bases and J dropped 3 bases, with 3 bases sitting between them. CDR3 length: 11 amino acids. The CDR3 DNA is TGTGCCAGCAGCTTCCACTACGAGCAGTACTTC. Amino acids: CASSFHYEQYF. The complete variable domain, with remaining parts taken from reference TRBV5-6 and TRBJ2-7, reads DAGVTQSPTHLIKTRGQQVTLRCSPKSGHDTVSWYQQALGQGPQFIFQYYEEEERQRGNFPDRFSGHQFPNYSSELNVNALLLGDSALYLCASSFHYEQYFGPGTRLTVT.

This clone was counted between two and nine times. This chain links TRBV5-1 with TRBJ2-3; D perhaps matches TRBD2 (5 bases). The V end lost 7 bases, the J end lost 3 bases, and 15 bases lay between the germline ends. CDR3 length equals 14 residues. Germline values: CDR1 SGHRS, CDR2 YFSETQ. CDR3 DNA: TGCGCCAGCCAGAAGGGAGAACGGACAGATACGCAGTATTTT. Protein: CASQKGERTDTQYF.

The chain joins TRBV5-4 to TRBJ2-2, with 7 positions matching TRBD1. V was clipped by 2 bases and J by 5 bases; unmatched bases: 6. The CDR3 runs to 15 residues. Germline V gives CDR1 SGHNT, CDR2 YYREEE (reference sequence). CDR3 sequence (DNA): TGTGCCAGCAGCTTCCCGACAGGGACAACCGGGGAGCTGTTTTTT. Amino acids: CASSFPTGTTGELFF. Using reference TRBV5-4 and TRBJ2-2 for the parts outside the CDR3, the full variable domain is ETGVTQSPTHLIKTRGQQVTLRCSSQSGHNTVSWYQQALGQGPQFIFQYYREEENGRGNFPPRFSGLQFPNYSSELNVNALELDDSALYLCASSFPTGTTGELFFGEGSRLTVL.

The chain carries TRBV28 and TRBJ1-4; TRBD1 matches 9 bases. With V trimmed by 7 bases and J by 0 bases, 12 bases remained unmatched. The CDR3 sequence is 18 residues long. Per the germline V gene, CDR1 is MDHEN and CDR2 is SYDVKM. In DNA, the CDR3 is TGTGCCAGCACCCCGAGGGACAGGGCCAGTGCAACTAATGAAAAACTGTTTTTT. It translates to CASTPRDRASATNEKLFF. Drawing the rest from reference TRBV28 and TRBJ1-4, the complete variable domain is DVKVTQSSRYLVKRTGEKVFLECVQDMDHENMFWYRQDPGLGLRLIYFSYDVKMKEKGDIPEGYSVSREKKERFSLILESASTNQTSMYLCASTPRDRASATNEKLFFGSGTQLSVL.

The chain combines TRBV10-2 with TRBJ1-4; D unclear. V lost 6 bases to trimming and J lost 7 bases, with 15 bases between them. The CDR3 extends over 14 amino acids. From germline, CDR1 is WSHSY and CDR2 SAAADI. DNA of the CDR3: TGCGCCAGCAGATCGGGGAAAGGAGGTGAAAAACTGTTTTTT. Protein product: CASRSGKGGEKLFF.

V usage is TRBV6-1 and J usage is TRBJ1-4; possible D gene TRBD1, 6 bases. With 3 bases removed from V and 5 bases from J, the gap between germline ends came to 13 bases. Looked up from germline, CDR1 is MNHNS and CDR2 is SASEGT. The CDR3 loop spans 15 amino acids. The CDR3 nucleotides read TGTGCCAGCAGTGAGTCAGGGGTCGGAAATGAAAAACTGTTTTTT. It yields the protein CASSESGVGNEKLFF.

J is TRBJ2-3 and V is TRBV5-8, with unresolved D. The CDR3 contains 13 residues. Germline assignment: CDR1 SGHTS and CDR2 YDEGEE. V lost 4 bases and J lost 3, with 9 bases in between. The CDR3 DNA reads TGTGCCAGCAGCAAGACTTATACAGATACGCAGTATTTT. It codes for CASSKTYTDTQYF.

This clone occurred a few times. The CDR3 nucleotides read TGTGCCAGCAGTTCATCAGTTGGGGGCGCCGGGGAGCTGTTTTTT. This codes for CASSSSVGGAGELFF. The chain joins TRBV27 to TRBJ2-2, with D possibly being TRBD1 (6 bases). V was pared by 4 bases and J by 6 bases, with 15 bases between. CDR1 is MNHEY and CDR2 is SMNVEV in the germline V gene (reference sequence). The CDR3 runs 15 residues.

This clone was recorded only once. This sequence joins TRBV6-6 and TRBJ2-6; possibly TRBD2 for D (6 bases). In germline, CDR1 is MNHNY, CDR2 SVGAGI (reference sequence). CDR3 length: 16 residues. Trimming removed 1 base from V and 0 bases from J, with 7 bases in between. The CDR3 coding sequence is TGTGCCAGCAGTTACTTGGGAGGCTCTGGGGCCAACGTCCTGACTTTC. This sequence encodes CASSYLGGSGANVLTF.

CDR3 amino acids: CASSETTGGKNIQYF. CDR3 in DNA: TGTGCCAGCAGCGAAACGACAGGGGGGAAAAACATTCAGTACTTC. The chain links TRBV5-8 to TRBJ2-4; 9 bases match TRBD1. This CDR3 is 15 amino acids long. V was clipped by 4 bases and J by 4 bases; unmatched bases: 6. Germline values: CDR1 SGHTS, CDR2 YDEGEE.

V usage is TRBV25-1 and J usage is TRBJ1-2; 7 bases map to TRBD1. Germline CDR1 is MGHDK and CDR2 is SYGVNS. The CDR3 runs 18 residues. V lost 4 bases and J lost 1; bases outside the gene matches: 15. The CDR3 nucleotides read TGTGCCAGCAGTGGACGGCCGTCTAACAGGGGTGATAACTATGGCTACACCTTC. Translated, it gives CASSGRPSNRGDNYGYTF.

The rearrangement joins TRBV6-6 to TRBJ2-7; 11 bases fit TRBD1. CDR1 and CDR2 from the germline V gene are MNHNY and SVGAGI (reference sequence). This CDR3 region has 15 residues. V was pared by 4 bases and J by 1 base, with 3 bases of the junction left unmatched. The CDR3 here is CASSSGTGGSYEQYF. The CDR3 region has the DNA TGTGCCAGCAGTTCCGGGACAGGGGGTTCCTACGAGCAGTACTTC.